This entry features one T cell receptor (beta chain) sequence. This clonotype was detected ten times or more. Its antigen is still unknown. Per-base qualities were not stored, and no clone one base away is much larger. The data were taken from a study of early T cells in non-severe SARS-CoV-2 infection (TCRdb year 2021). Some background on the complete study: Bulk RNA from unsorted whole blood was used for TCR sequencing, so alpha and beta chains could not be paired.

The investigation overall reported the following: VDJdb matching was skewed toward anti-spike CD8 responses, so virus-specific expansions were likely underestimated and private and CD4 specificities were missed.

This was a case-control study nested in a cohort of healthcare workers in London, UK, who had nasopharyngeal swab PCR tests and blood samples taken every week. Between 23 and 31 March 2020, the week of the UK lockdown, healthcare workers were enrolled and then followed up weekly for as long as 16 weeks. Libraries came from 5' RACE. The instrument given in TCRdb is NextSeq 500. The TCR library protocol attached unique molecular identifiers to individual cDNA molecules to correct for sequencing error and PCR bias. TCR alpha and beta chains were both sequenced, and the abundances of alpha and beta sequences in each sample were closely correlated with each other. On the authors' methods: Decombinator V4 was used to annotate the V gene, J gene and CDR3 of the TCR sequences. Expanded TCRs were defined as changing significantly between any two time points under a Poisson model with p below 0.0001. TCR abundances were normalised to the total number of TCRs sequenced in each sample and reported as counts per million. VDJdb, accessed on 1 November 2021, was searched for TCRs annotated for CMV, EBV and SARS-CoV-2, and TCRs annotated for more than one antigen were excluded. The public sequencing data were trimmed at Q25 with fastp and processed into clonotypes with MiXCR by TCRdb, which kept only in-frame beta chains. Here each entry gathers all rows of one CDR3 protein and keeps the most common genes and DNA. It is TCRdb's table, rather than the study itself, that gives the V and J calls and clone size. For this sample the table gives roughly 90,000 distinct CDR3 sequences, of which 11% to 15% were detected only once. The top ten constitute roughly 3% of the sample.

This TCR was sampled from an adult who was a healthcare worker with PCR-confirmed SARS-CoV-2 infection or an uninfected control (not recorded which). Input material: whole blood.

This receptor carries the CDR3 CASSSRGENTEAFF. The DNA sequence is TGTGCCAGCAGCTCCAGGGGGGAGAACACTGAAGCTTTCTTT. The rearrangement combines TRBV11-2 with TRBJ1-1; 7 central nucleotides agree with TRBD1. The CDR3 holds 14 amino acids from the cysteine to the phenylalanine. Kept here is only the CDR3 DNA, which spans 42 bases and is read in frame from base 1. Germline trimming: 4 bases from V, 1 base from J; junction bases outside gene matches: 3. CDR1 SGHAT and CDR2 FQNNGV are derived from the germline V gene.